This TCR beta chain stems from a study of T cell responses to AZD1222 COVID-19 vaccine. In the study overall: Second-dose timings of about 4 or about 12 weeks were pooled. Study-wide results and limits: Recipients of two AZD1222 doses showed rising Spike-specific TCR breadth and depth. AZD1222 recipients seropositive at baseline numbered only six or seven. Epitopes outside B.1.351 and B.1.1.7 mutated regions reportedly drew nearly half of spike TCRs.

Method: immunoSEQ multiplex PCR; TCRdb's copy keeps in-frame clones and lacks some. The repertoire consists of some 190,000 clones, with 80% to 90% occurring once and the leading ten covering 6.5% to 8.5%. Turning to this clone: What it binds is not known.

CDR1 and CDR2 from the germline V gene are MGHRA and YSYEKL. The V and J ends lost 0 bases and 1 base respectively, with 10 bases between them. The CDR3 contains 15 residues. This receptor was identified in an adult in good health. The V call is TRBV4-1, the J call TRBJ2-7; a weak D match, TRBD1 (5 bases). The input for sequencing was peripheral blood, taken on day 0 of AZD1222 vaccination. CDR3: CASSQETQASYEQYF. CDR3 bases: TGCGCCAGCAGCCAAGAGACACAGGCGTCCTACGAGCAGTACTTC.